This TCR beta chain was documented in a study of T cells after yellow fever vaccination. MiXCR was run by TCRdb on the 5' RACE reads, yielding one entry per CDR3 protein. Of some 350,000 distinct CDR3 sequences listed, roughly 11% were seen once; the top ten hold around 18%. This material consisted of PBMCs, taken on the day of the first yellow fever vaccination. This sequence originates from a man aged 18 to 30 who received the YFV17D yellow fever vaccine.

This CDR3 is CSAGGLTPEAFF. CDR3 DNA: TGCAGTGCTGGCGGACTGACTCCTGAAGCTTTCTTT. V usage is TRBV20-1 and J usage is TRBJ1-1; D not resolved. Trimming left V 5 bases short and J 6 bases short, with 13 bases between. CDR1 is DFQATT and CDR2 is SNEGSKA in the germline V gene (reference sequence). This CDR3 has 12 residues.